The 28 T cell receptor beta chains given below trace back to one sample, sequenced in a study of T-cell reconstitution after alpha-beta-depleted transplantation in children. For TCRbeta, the library was prepared with unique molecular identifiers. Via MiXCR, TCRdb re-called the PCR reads, giving one row per CDR3 protein. The data contain a few hundred thousand distinct CDR3 sequences, 9.7% of them singletons. Sequences were derived from PBMCs from the stem cell graft donor, sampled from the stem cell graft. The receptors shown here come from a human donor who donated a stem cell graft to a child with SCID.

The chain couples TRBV2 to TRBJ2-1; 14 bases fit TRBD2. The J segment lost 8 bases and the V segment lost 8 bases, leaving 17 bases of the junction unmatched. There are 18 residues in the CDR3. Germline V gene data show CDR1 as SNHLY and CDR2 as FYNNEI. The CDR3 region has the DNA TGTGCCAGCTGTTCTTTGGGACTAGCGGGGGCCCCTGGGGATGAGCAGTTCTTC. Amino acid sequence: CASCSLGLAGAPGDEQFF.

The chain recombines TRBV4-2 with TRBJ1-5; 7 positions match TRBD1. The CDR3 is made up of 21 amino acids. V was pared by 2 bases and J by 1 base, with 20 bases of the junction left unmatched. The germline V gene has CDR1 LGHNA and CDR2 YNFKEQ. The CDR3 DNA is TGTGCCAGCAGCCAAAGAGGGGGCGACGGGGAATATATATGGAGCAATCAGCCCCAGCATTTT. This translates into CASSQRGGDGEYIWSNQPQHF.

The chain is built from TRBV3-1 and TRBJ2-3; D is possibly TRBD2 (5 bases). Germline CDR1 and CDR2: LGHDT and YNNKEL (reference sequence). There are 14 residues in the CDR3. Trimming took off 2 bases at V and 5 bases at J, with 11 bases between the two ends. The CDR3 region has the DNA TGTGCCAGCAGCCAACAGGATCGGGGAGATACGCAGTATTTT. It yields the protein CASSQQDRGDTQYF.

This clonotype was counted many times. J is TRBJ2-5 and V is TRBV6-5; 12 bases line up with TRBD1. CDR3 length: 16 residues. After removal of 8 bases from V and 5 bases from J, the junction contained 12 bases not matched to a gene. Germline lookup yields CDR1 MNHEY and CDR2 SVGAGI. The CDR3 region has the DNA TGTGCCAGCGCCTCTCTAGGGACAGGGGGCTTTGAGACCCAGTACTTC. Translated: CASASLGTGGFETQYF.

This clonotype was seen ten or more times. CDR3 region: CASSREPGQSYEQYF. In nucleotides, the CDR3 is TGCGCCAGCAGCCGAGAACCCGGACAGTCCTACGAGCAGTACTTC. This chain connects TRBV4-3 to TRBJ2-7; a possible D gene is TRBD1 (6 bases). CDR3 length equals 15 residues. From germline, CDR1 is LGHNA and CDR2 YSLEER. V dropped 4 bases and J dropped 1 base, with 14 bases sitting between them.

This clonotype was seen many times. The chain combines TRBV12-3 or TRBV12-4 with TRBJ2-5; TRBD2 agrees at 9 bases. The CDR3 has 14 residues. V gave up 5 bases and J gave up 5 bases; unmatched junction bases: 6. CDR3 bases: TGTGCCAGCAGTGAGCGGGGGGCGGAGGAGACCCAGTACTTC. Translating it yields CASSERGAEETQYF.

Ten or more counts support this clonotype. J is TRBJ1-1 and V is TRBV20-1, with D uncertain. The CDR3 spans 13 residues. The germline V gene has CDR1 DFQATT and CDR2 SNEGSKA (reference sequence). V was pared by 5 bases and J by 0 bases, with 10 bases between. The CDR3 region has the DNA TGCAGTGCTGCCGACCGGCTGAACACTGAAGCTTTCTTT. Translated: CSAADRLNTEAFF.

This clonotype appeared many times. The chain is built from TRBV10-3 and TRBJ2-7; TRBD1 matches 9 bases. The CDR3 runs to 15 residues. Germline values: CDR1 ENHRY, CDR2 SYGVKD. Germline trimming cut 4 bases from V and 7 bases from J; bases unmatched to any gene: 11. In DNA, the CDR3 is TGTGCCATCAGTGGCACGGGGACAGGGTTTTTGGAGCAGTACTTC. Translation: CAISGTGTGFLEQYF.

Ten or more counts support this clonotype. The chain combines TRBV5-1 with TRBJ1-2; weak D call: TRBD1 (5 bases). The germline CDR1 and CDR2 sequences are SGHRS and YFSETQ. V was shortened by 4 bases and J by 8 bases, with 15 bases between the two germline ends. There are 13 residues in the CDR3. In DNA, the CDR3 is TGCGCCAGCAGCCCGGGGACCTTGGGAGGCTACACCTTC. This sequence encodes CASSPGTLGGYTF.

In this sample, this clonotype turned up many times. The chain is built from TRBV20-1 and TRBJ1-2; D remains unclear. V lost 4 bases and J lost 3, with 9 bases in between. The germline V gene has CDR1 DFQATT and CDR2 SNEGSKA (reference sequence). The CDR3 consists of 12 residues. The CDR3 DNA is TGCAGTGCTAACCCAGGCGACTATGGCTACACCTTC. Translating gives CSANPGDYGYTF.

This clonotype came up many times. The rearrangement joins TRBV4-2 to TRBJ2-7; 9 nucleotides line up with TRBD1. The germline CDR1 and CDR2 sequences are LGHNA and YNFKEQ. The CDR3 extends over 16 amino acids. The ends lost 0 bases at V and 2 bases at J; junction bases unmatched: 5. CDR3 region: CASSQDLWTGAYEQYF. The CDR3 DNA sequence: TGTGCCAGCAGCCAAGATCTATGGACAGGGGCCTACGAGCAGTACTTC.

This clonotype was detected many times. The CDR3 is CASSRDRNYEQYF. Here the CDR3 DNA reads TGTGCCAGCAGTCGGGACAGGAACTACGAGCAGTACTTC. The rearrangement uses TRBV6-1 and TRBJ2-7; 8 positions match TRBD1. The CDR3 sequence is 13 residues long. V trimming: 5 bases; J trimming: 3 bases; junction bases outside the gene matches: 3. Germline V lookup: CDR1 MNHNS, CDR2 SASEGT.

This clonotype occurred many times. The rearrangement uses TRBV13 and TRBJ2-7, with D hard to call. The germline V gene has CDR1 PRHDT and CDR2 FYEKMQ (reference sequence). The ends were cut back, 0 bases at V and 1 base at J, with 10 bases in the middle. The CDR3 consists of 15 residues. DNA for the CDR3: TGTGCCAGCAGCTTAGGGGTAAGGGCGTCCTACGAGCAGTACTTC. This sequence encodes CASSLGVRASYEQYF.

This clonotype was recorded at least ten times. This chain joins TRBV20-1 and TRBJ2-7; D ambiguous. Trimming removed 0 bases from V and 4 bases from J, with 16 bases in between. From germline, CDR1 is DFQATT and CDR2 SNEGSKA (reference sequence). The CDR3 totals 15 residues. The CDR3 region is CSARDPLAAGYEQYF. The CDR3 region has the DNA TGCAGTGCTAGAGATCCCTTAGCCGCCGGATACGAGCAGTACTTC.

At least ten counts were recorded for this clonotype. The chain employs TRBV6-2 or TRBV6-3 and TRBJ1-5; no clear D gene. Trimming removed 2 bases at V and 6 bases at J, with 14 bases between. The CDR3 covers 15 residues. Looked up from germline, CDR1 is MNHEY and CDR2 is SVGEGT. The CDR3 region is CASSYPTLSGQPQHF. CDR3 coding DNA: TGTGCCAGCAGTTACCCGACCCTATCGGGTCAGCCCCAGCATTTT.

This clonotype has a count of ten or more. The chain is built from TRBV6-5 and TRBJ2-7; D unresolved. With 2 bases removed from V and 0 bases from J, the gap between germline ends came to 14 bases. The CDR3 consists of 16 residues. Looked up from germline, CDR1 is MNHEY and CDR2 is SVGAGI. The CDR3 DNA reads as TGTGCCAGCAGTTACCGAGGCGGTAAGAGCTCCTACGAGCAGTACTTC. This gives the protein CASSYRGGKSSYEQYF.

The rearrangement links TRBV29-1 to TRBJ1-1; D gene uncertain. Germline-derived CDR1 and CDR2 are SQVTM and ANQGSEA. V was trimmed by 4 bases and J by 6 bases, leaving 15 bases between them. The CDR3 totals 13 residues. As DNA, the CDR3 is TGCAGCGTTGTTATATGGGGTATATCTGAAGCTTTCTTT. Encoded protein: CSVVIWGISEAFF. Complete variable domain (other parts from reference TRBV29-1 and TRBJ1-1): SAVISQKPSRDICQRGTSLTIQCQVDSQVTMMFWYRQQPGQSLTLIATANQGSEATYESGFVIDKFPISRPNLTFSTLTVSNMSPEDSSIYLCSVVIWGISEAFFGQGTRLTVV.

This clonotype has ten or more counts. The V gene is TRBV10-2, the J gene TRBJ1-5; 9 nucleotides line up with TRBD1. J lost 3 bases, V lost 6 bases, and 6 bases had no gene match. The CDR3 loop spans 15 amino acids. CDR1 and CDR2 from the germline V gene are WSHSY and SAAADI. CDR3 residues: CASRPGQGFNQPQHF. In DNA, the CDR3 is TGCGCCAGCAGGCCGGGACAGGGTTTCAATCAGCCCCAGCATTTT.

This clonotype was recorded at least ten times. This sequence joins TRBV5-1 and TRBJ2-7; tentative D call: TRBD2 (5 bases). V shed 4 bases and J shed 6 bases, with 17 bases lying between them. The CDR3 totals 14 residues. Germline values: CDR1 SGHRS, CDR2 YFSETQ. The CDR3 sequence is CASSPRGLPLEQYF. Written as DNA, the CDR3 is TGCGCCAGCAGCCCTCGTGGACTCCCCCTCGAGCAGTACTTC.

This clonotype was seen repeatedly, ten times or more. The V gene is TRBV5-1, the J gene TRBJ2-5; no clear D. CDR1 and CDR2 from the germline V gene are SGHRS and YFSETQ. Trimming took 0 bases from V and 3 from J, leaving 6 bases between them. CDR3 length equals 13 residues. This CDR3 is CASSLGLEETQYF. CDR3 coding DNA: TGCGCCAGCAGCTTGGGGCTAGAAGAGACCCAGTACTTC.

The DNA of the CDR3 is TGTGCCAGTAACGGCTTAATGGGACAGGGGAGGAATGAGCAGTTCTTC. Protein product: CASNGLMGQGRNEQFF. This rearrangement joins TRBV19 to TRBJ2-1; 10 bases map to TRBD1. Germline loops: CDR1 LNHDA, CDR2 SQIVND (reference sequence). The CDR3 runs 16 residues. J gave up 7 bases and V 7 bases, and 13 bases lay outside the gene matches. The variable domain in full, completed from reference TRBV19 and TRBJ2-1, reads DGGITQSPKYLFRKEGQNVTLSCEQNLNHDAMYWYRQDPGQGLRLIYYSQIVNDFQKGDIAEGYSVSREKKESFPLTVTSAQKNPTAFYLCASNGLMGQGRNEQFFGPGTRLTVL.

This clonotype was seen repeatedly, ten times or more. V and J are TRBV9 and TRBJ1-1, with no clear D. Trimming removed 4 bases at V and 1 base at J, with 20 bases between. Germline assignment: CDR1 SGDLS and CDR2 YYNGEE. The CDR3 length is 17 residues. CDR3 bases: TGTGCCAGCAGCCCAAGCCGTAGTGTCTCATGGAACACTGAAGCTTTCTTT. It is translated as CASSPSRSVSWNTEAFF.

This clonotype was counted ten times or more. V usage is TRBV5-5 and J usage is TRBJ2-3; D not resolved. This CDR3 is 14 amino acids long. V was clipped by 2 bases and J by 5 bases, with 12 bases between them. CDR1 and CDR2 from the germline V gene are SGHKS and YYEKEE (reference sequence). CDR3 nucleotides: TGTGCCAGCAGCTTAGACCCCACTGGAGATACGCAGTATTTT. This codes for CASSLDPTGDTQYF.

This clonotype was counted at least ten times. J is TRBJ1-2 and V is TRBV29-1, with 9 bases identical to TRBD1. CDR3 length equals 11 residues. After removal of 7 bases from V and 3 bases from J, the junction contained 0 bases not matched to a gene. Germline values: CDR1 SQVTM, CDR2 ANQGSEA. The CDR3 DNA is TGCAGCGGGACAGGGGACTATGGCTACACCTTC. Its protein product is CSGTGDYGYTF.

This clonotype was recorded at least ten times. The chain joins TRBV4-1 to TRBJ2-3; TRBD2 is a possible D gene (6 bases). V shed 5 bases and J shed 3 bases, with 15 bases lying between them. From germline, CDR1 is MGHRA and CDR2 YSYEKL. The CDR3 consists of 15 residues. The CDR3 nucleotides read TGCGCCAGCAGCAAAACCGGGACTCAGACAGATACGCAGTATTTT. Amino acid sequence: CASSKTGTQTDTQYF.

This clonotype has ten or more counts. The chain has TRBV3-1 and TRBJ1-4; 11 nucleotides align to TRBD1. V was clipped by 3 bases and J by 5 bases; unmatched bases: 14. There are 19 residues in the CDR3. The germline V gene encodes CDR1 LGHDT and CDR2 YNNKEL (reference sequence). DNA of the CDR3: TGTGCCAGCAGCCACACGGCAACCGGGACAGGGGGAAGAAATGAAAAACTGTTTTTT. This translates into CASSHTATGTGGRNEKLFF.

In its sample, this clonotype was seen a few times. The chain uses TRBV20-1 and TRBJ1-2; D gene uncertain. The germline gives CDR1 DFQATT, CDR2 SNEGSKA (reference sequence). V was pared by 6 bases and J by 4 bases, with 12 bases between. The CDR3 covers 12 residues. CDR3 in DNA: TGCAGTGCACCCGGACGGCCCTATGGCTACACCTTC. It codes for CSAPGRPYGYTF.

This clonotype was seen ten or more times. The chain has TRBV10-3 and TRBJ2-5; D gene unclear. Germline V gene lookup returns CDR1 ENHRY and CDR2 SYGVKD. The V and J ends lost 2 bases and 0 bases respectively, with 13 bases between them. This CDR3 spans 16 amino acids. The DNA for the CDR3 is TGTGCCATCAGTGAGCTAAGGGCAACAAACCAAGAGACCCAGTACTTC. Its protein is CAISELRATNQETQYF.